This T cell receptor beta chain emerged from a study of blood T cell repertoires in COVID-19 (TCRdb year 2020). Concerning the study at large: The collaborator samples originated in the United States, Italy and Spain and spanned the acute and convalescent phases of COVID-19. The prospective study material was composed of cDNA or gDNA derived from T cells, B-cell-depleted T cells, or PBMCs. Subjects who had been exposed to COVID-19, were actively infected with it, or had recovered from it provided the deeply sampled blood TCRbeta repertoires that made up the dataset. The repertoires were released in a freely available public database meant as a resource for research on the immune response to SARS-CoV-2. The samples were drawn from the first 160 participants of the ongoing ImmuneRACE study and from 950 to 1,500 subjects provided by 6 global collaborators. Sample metadata almost always included a de-identified subject ID, COVID-19 status, age in years and sex. Where available, HLA class I and class II types were taken from metadata supplied by the sample provider and were not determined by assay-based typing.

TCRbeta CDR3 regions were amplified from genomic DNA using the immunoSEQ Assay, a bias-controlled multiplex PCR. In the original analysis: The number of nucleated cells in each sample was estimated by amplification of reference gene primers within the assay. To quantify the absolute abundance of each unique TCRbeta CDR3 rearrangement, sequence reads were collapsed and filtered. For each sample, productive Simpson clonality was calculated by taking the square root of Simpson's diversity index across productive rearrangements. TCRdb limited this immuneACCESS table to in-frame rearrangements with V and J called. A share of clones is missing; checked studies link under half to unresolved V genes, and the rest is unexplained. V and J calls and clone size are as listed in that table; D and trimming were resolved from the DNA. This sample has about 400,000 clones in its table, and approximately 90% of those were observed once. Of the sample, 4.3% falls within the top ten clones.

The study at large found these results: The quantity of clinical and demographic metadata differed by source and by participant and was supplied without curation.

Whole blood was collected in K2EDTA tubes by collaborating institutions according to the institutions' own protocols. Collaborator samples were shipped for TCRbeta analysis as frozen whole blood, isolated PBMCs, or DNA extracted from either sample type. On this clone: This clone's antigen is unknown. Nothing much larger sits one base from this clone, and base qualities are not available.

The sequenced sample was peripheral blood. This TCR was recovered from a woman in her twenties or thirties with acute or convalescent COVID-19.

CDR3 sequence: CASSSTGANYGYTF. The sequence in DNA is TGTGCCAGCAGCTCTACAGGGGCCAACTATGGCTACACCTTC. The sequence is built from TRBV7-8 and TRBJ1-2; TRBD1 fits 7 bases in the junction. Reading the germline V gene gives CDR1 SGHVS and CDR2 FQNEAQ. V and J are trimmed by 4 bases and 2 bases, and the gene matches miss 4 bases of the junction. The CDR3, cysteine through phenylalanine, is 14 amino acids long. Left in the record is the CDR3 DNA by itself, 42 bases read in frame from the first base.